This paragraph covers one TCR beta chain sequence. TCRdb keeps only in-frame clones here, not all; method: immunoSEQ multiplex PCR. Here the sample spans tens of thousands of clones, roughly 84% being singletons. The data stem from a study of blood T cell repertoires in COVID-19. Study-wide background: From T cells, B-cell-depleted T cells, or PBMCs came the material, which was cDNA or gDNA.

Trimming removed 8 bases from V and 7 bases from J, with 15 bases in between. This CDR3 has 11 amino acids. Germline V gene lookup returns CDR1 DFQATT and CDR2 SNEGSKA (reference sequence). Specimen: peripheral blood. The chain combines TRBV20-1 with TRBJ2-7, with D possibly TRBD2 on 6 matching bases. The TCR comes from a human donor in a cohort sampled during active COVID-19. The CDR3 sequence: CSPGGVTEQYF. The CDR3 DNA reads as TGCAGTCCAGGCGGGGTCACAGAGCAGTACTTC.